This T cell receptor (beta chain) stems from a study of T-cell reconstitution after alpha-beta-depleted transplantation in children. Notes on the study in general: Newly produced T cells mostly provided counts and TCRbeta diversity after one year, as hyperexpanded clones declined.

The V gene lost 2 bases and the J gene lost 3 bases, with 7 bases spanning the gap. CDR3 length equals 13 residues. Looked up from germline, CDR1 is MNHEY and CDR2 is SVGAGI. As it was prepared, the TCRbeta library received unique molecular identifiers. Each CDR3 protein is one row after TCRdb ran MiXCR on the PCR reads. The top ten clones hold approximately 7% of a sample with a few hundred thousand distinct CDR3 sequences, roughly a tenth of them seen once. This clonotype showed up many times. The antigen is not known. The chain employs TRBV6-5 and TRBJ1-2, with TRBD1 as a possible D gene (5 bases). This TCR derives from a boy less than two years old with acute myeloid leukemia, due to receive a stem cell transplant. The sequences come from PBMCs, collected before TCRalphabeta/CD19-depleted stem cell transplant. CDR3 in DNA: TGTGCCAGCAGTTACGGGGGACACTATGGCTACACCTTC. This translates into CASSYGGHYGYTF.